A selection of T cell receptor beta chains follows, all from one sample in a study of T cell changes during pregnancy in multiple sclerosis. Generated by immunoSEQ multiplex PCR, the TCRdb table keeps only in-frame clones and is missing some. The sample includes tens of thousands of clones, roughly nine tenths of them seen just once. Specimen: CD4+ T cells from peripheral blood mononuclear cells, collected in the third trimester of pregnancy. These receptors came from a female donor with multiple sclerosis, enrolled in a pregnancy study. The CDR3 runs from the conserved cysteine through the conserved F or W. D genes are given only for firm matches. The listing skips clone size in some rows; elsewhere it reads once, few, many or a size class.

TRBV2	.	TRBJ2-7	TRBD1	TGTGCCAGCAAATCCGGGACAGGGGACTACGAGCAGTACTTC	CASKSGTGDYEQYF
TRBV4-3	.	TRBJ2-3	.	TGCGCCAGCAGCCGGACACCTGCAGGCGGGACTCGTCTTCGAGATACGCAGTATTTT	CASSRTPAGGTRLRDTQYF
TRBV7-2	.	TRBJ2-1	.	TGTGCCAGCACCACCTATTTAATCAATGAGCAGTTCTTC	CASTTYLINEQFF
TRBV18	.	TRBJ1-1	.	TGTGCCAGCTCACCATCTGCGGGGGAAGCTTTCTTT	CASSPSAGEAFF
TRBV5-1	.	TRBJ2-1	TRBD2	TGCGCCAGCAGCGGCGGACTAGCGGGGAAGCAGGAGCAGTTCTTC	CASSGGLAGKQEQFF
TRBV5-1	.	TRBJ1-2	.	TGCGCCAGCAGCTTCAGGAATGGCTACACCTTC	CASSFRNGYTF
TRBV5-4	.	TRBJ1-2	TRBD1	TGTGCCCAATCCTTGCAGGGGGCGGATGGCTACACCTTC	CAQSLQGADGYTF
TRBV6-5	.	TRBJ2-7	TRBD2	TGTGCCAGCAGGGGACTAGCGGGCTCCTACGAGCAGTACTTC	CASRGLAGSYEQYF
TRBV5-1	.	TRBJ2-2	.	TGCGCCAGCAGCTTTTTCGGGTCCGCGAACACCGGGGAGCTGTTTTTT	CASSFFGSANTGELFF
TRBV28	once	TRBJ1-2	.	TGTGCCAGCAGTTCATCAGGGGCTAACTATGGCTACACCTTC	CASSSSGANYGYTF
TRBV13	.	TRBJ2-7	.	TGTGCCAGCAGCTTACGGTTACTCCGTAGCGACGAGCAGTACTTC	CASSLRLLRSDEQYF
TRBV28	few	TRBJ1-1	.	TGTGCCAGCAGTTTACCCATGACTGAAGCTTTCTTT	CASSLPMTEAFF
TRBV6-6	.	TRBJ1-1	.	.	CASSSSDKNTEAFF
TRBV4-2	.	TRBJ2-7	TRBD2	TGTGCCAGCAGCCAAGAGGGGACTAGCGGGATGTACGAGCAGTACTTC	CASSQEGTSGMYEQYF
TRBV5-1	.	TRBJ1-6	TRBD1	TGCGCCAGCAGCTCGGACAGGGGTAATTCACCCCTCCACTTT	CASSSDRGNSPLHF
TRBV6-1	.	TRBJ1-1	.	TGTGCCAGCAGTGTGGAGGGCACTGAAGCTTTCTTT	CASSVEGTEAFF
TRBV7-2	.	TRBJ2-3	.	TGTGCCAGCAGCCAACCGGTCTTAGATACGCAGTATTTT	CASSQPVLDTQYF
TRBV5-1	.	TRBJ2-3	TRBD2	TGCGCCAGCAGCATTAGGACTAGCGGGAGGACAGATACGCAGTATTTT	CASSIRTSGRTDTQYF
TRBV18	.	TRBJ1-1	.	TGTGCCAGCTCCTCCGGGGAGAACACTGAAGCTTTCTTT	CASSSGENTEAFF
TRBV19	.	TRBJ1-6	.	TGTGCCAGTAGTGGGTCGGGTTATAATTCACCCCTCCACTTT	CASSGSGYNSPLHF
TRBV7-2	.	TRBJ2-2	TRBD2	TGTGCCAGCAGCCGGTCCTCGGCGGGAGGGATCGGGGAGCTGTTTTTT	CASSRSSAGGIGELFF
TRBV5-1	.	TRBJ2-1	TRBD2	TGCGCCAGCAGCTCCGGTTCTAGCGGGGGGGTGGGTGAGCAGTTCTTC	CASSSGSSGGVGEQFF
TRBV6-5	.	TRBJ1-2	.	TGTGCCAGCACCCCCGCGGGCGGTAACTATGGCTACACCTTC	CASTPAGGNYGYTF
TRBV6-5	.	TRBJ2-5	TRBD2	TGTGCCAGCAGGGATGCCGGCGGGAGGGAGACCCAGTACTTC	CASRDAGGRETQYF
TRBV7-9	.	TRBJ2-7	TRBD1	TGTGCCAGCAGCTGGGACAGGGGGCCGGGGGAGCAGTACTTC	CASSWDRGPGEQYF
TRBV10-1	.	TRBJ2-1	TRBD2	TGCGCCAGCAGTCGTACTAGCGGAGGCGGGTATGAGCAGTTCTTC	CASSRTSGGGYEQFF
TRBV27	.	TRBJ1-1	TRBD1	TGTGCCAGCAGGCCTACAGGGGGTGAAGCTTTCTTT	CASRPTGGEAFF
TRBV27	.	TRBJ2-2	TRBD2	TGTGCCAGCAGACTAGCGGGTCCGAACACCGGGGAGCTGTTTTTT	CASRLAGPNTGELFF
TRBV30	.	TRBJ1-4	TRBD1	TGTGCCTGGAGCCCCTTTGCTTCCCGACAGGGCGAGAATGAAAAACTGTTTTTT	CAWSPFASRQGENEKLFF
TRBV2	.	TRBJ1-2	.	TGTGCCAGCAATGGGGGGAGCTACACCTTC	CASNGGSYTF
TRBV29-1	.	TRBJ1-2	TRBD1	TGCAGCGGGGGGAAGGGACAGGGTTTGGGCTACACCTTC	CSGGKGQGLGYTF
TRBV10-2	.	TRBJ1-1	.	TGCGCCAGCAGTGAGGAGTTTGGGGGGGCAGATATGAACACTGAAGCTTTCTTT	CASSEEFGGADMNTEAFF
TRBV2	.	TRBJ2-7	.	TGTGCCAGTCAAGAGTCCTACGAGCAGTACTTC	CASQESYEQYF
TRBV5-1	.	TRBJ1-3	.	TGCGCCAGCAGCTCCGGTTGGGCCGCTGGAAACACCATATATTTT	CASSSGWAAGNTIYF
TRBV7-9	.	TRBJ1-5	TRBD1	TGTGCCAGCAGCTTCCTCTTCCCCAGGGGGAATCAGCCCCAGCATTTT	CASSFLFPRGNQPQHF
TRBV7-9	.	TRBJ2-3	TRBD1	TGTGCCAGCAGCGGAACGACTTCCGGGACAGGGTCCCCAGATACGCAGTATTTT	CASSGTTSGTGSPDTQYF
TRBV6-1	.	TRBJ2-7	TRBD1	TGTGCCAGCAGTGAAGCCCGAATTCAGGACAGGGGCTACGAGCAGTACTTC	CASSEARIQDRGYEQYF
TRBV7-6	.	TRBJ2-7	.	TGTGCCAGCAGCTTAGCTCCGACTATGTTGGCGAACGAGCAGTACTTC	CASSLAPTMLANEQYF
TRBV19	.	TRBJ2-4	TRBD2	TGTGCCAGTAGTAGACCGGGACTAGCTAGAGCCAAAAACATTCAGTACTTC	CASSRPGLARAKNIQYF
TRBV11-2	once	TRBJ1-3	.	TGTGCCAGCAGCTTGCTACCGGTCCCCTCTGGAAACACCATATATTTT	CASSLLPVPSGNTIYF
TRBV7-2	.	TRBJ1-2	.	TGTGCCAGCAGCTTAGGTCCGGGGTATGGCTACACCTTC	CASSLGPGYGYTF
TRBV30	.	TRBJ2-5	.	TGTGCCTGGGGTTTGAGGCCCCGATACCAAGAGACCCAGTACTTC	CAWGLRPRYQETQYF
TRBV7-8	.	TRBJ2-7	TRBD2	TGTGCCAGCAGCGTACTAGCGGGAGGTCACAAGGGCAACTACGAGCAGTACTTC	CASSVLAGGHKGNYEQYF
TRBV10-2	.	TRBJ2-6	.	TGCGCCAGCAGGAGGACTTCAGACTCTGGGGCCAACGTCCTGACTTTC	CASRRTSDSGANVLTF
TRBV30	.	TRBJ2-3	TRBD2	TGTGCCTGGAGTGTGAAGGGACTAGATCCGGATACGCAGTATTTT	CAWSVKGLDPDTQYF
TRBV5-1	.	TRBJ2-1	TRBD1	TGCGCCAGCAGCTACGGACAGGGGGGTTACAATGAGCAGTTCTTC	CASSYGQGGYNEQFF
TRBV11-2	.	TRBJ2-7	TRBD2	TGTGCCAGCAGGAACCTGTTCCGGCTAGCGGGAGGGGGCTCCTACGAGCAGTACTTC	CASRNLFRLAGGGSYEQYF
TRBV5-4	.	TRBJ2-1	.	TGTGCCAGCAGCTGGGACTTTAAAACCTACAATGAGCAGTTCTTC	CASSWDFKTYNEQFF
TRBV7-2	.	TRBJ1-3	.	TGTGCCAGCAGCTTCGCGGGGACTGGAAACACCATATATTTT	CASSFAGTGNTIYF
TRBV4-2	.	TRBJ1-3	.	TGTGCCAGCAGCCAAGCATTAGCAGGGACAATCTCTGGAAACACCATATATTTT	CASSQALAGTISGNTIYF
TRBV6-5	.	TRBJ1-5	.	TGTGCCAGCAGTTACTCGAGGACTGGCAATCAGCCCCAGCATTTT	CASSYSRTGNQPQHF
TRBV11-2	once	TRBJ2-5	.	TGTGCCAGCAGCTTATACCCCAACCGAGGGGAGACCCAGTACTTC	CASSLYPNRGETQYF
TRBV6-5	.	TRBJ1-4	.	TGTGCCACCAAAAGGGGCAGACTCGGCGAAAAACTGTTTTTT	CATKRGRLGEKLFF